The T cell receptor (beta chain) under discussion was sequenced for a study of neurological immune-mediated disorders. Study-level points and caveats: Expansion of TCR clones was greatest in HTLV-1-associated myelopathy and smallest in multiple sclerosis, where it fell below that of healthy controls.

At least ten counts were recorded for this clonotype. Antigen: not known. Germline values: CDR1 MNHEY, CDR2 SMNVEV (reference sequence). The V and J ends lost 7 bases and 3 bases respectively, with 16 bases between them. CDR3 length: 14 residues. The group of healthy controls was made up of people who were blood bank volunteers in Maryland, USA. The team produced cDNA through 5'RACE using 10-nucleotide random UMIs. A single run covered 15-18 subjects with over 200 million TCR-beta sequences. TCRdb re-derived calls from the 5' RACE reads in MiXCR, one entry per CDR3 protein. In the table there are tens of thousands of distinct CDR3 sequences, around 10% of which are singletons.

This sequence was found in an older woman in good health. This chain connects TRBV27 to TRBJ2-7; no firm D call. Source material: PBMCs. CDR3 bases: TGTGCCAGCAAGTCAACAGCGAATTTCTACGAGCAGTACTTC. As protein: CASKSTANFYEQYF.